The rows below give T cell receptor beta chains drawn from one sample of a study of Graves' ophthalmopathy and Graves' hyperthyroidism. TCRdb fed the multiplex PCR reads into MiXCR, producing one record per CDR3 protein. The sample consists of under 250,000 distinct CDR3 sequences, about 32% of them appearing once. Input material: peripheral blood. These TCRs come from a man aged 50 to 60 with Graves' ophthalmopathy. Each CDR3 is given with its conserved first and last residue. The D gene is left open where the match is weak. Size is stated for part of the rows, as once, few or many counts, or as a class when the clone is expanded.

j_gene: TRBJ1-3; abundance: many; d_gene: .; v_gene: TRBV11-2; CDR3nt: TGTGCCAGCAGCCGAGGGAGCACCATATATTTT; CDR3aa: CASSRGSTIYF
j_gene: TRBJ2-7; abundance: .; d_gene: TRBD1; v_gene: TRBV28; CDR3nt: TGTGCCAGCACTACCGGGACAGGGGGTCGCGAGCAGTACTTC; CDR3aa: CASTTGTGGREQYF
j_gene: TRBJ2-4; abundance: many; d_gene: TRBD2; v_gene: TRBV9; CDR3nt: TGTGCCAGCAGCGTAGGATGGGGGGGAGACATTCAGTACTTC; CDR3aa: CASSVGWGGDIQYF
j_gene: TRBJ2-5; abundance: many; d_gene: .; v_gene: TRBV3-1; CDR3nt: TGTGCCAGCAGCTTGATGGCCGATCAAGAGACCCAGTACTTC; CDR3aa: CASSLMADQETQYF
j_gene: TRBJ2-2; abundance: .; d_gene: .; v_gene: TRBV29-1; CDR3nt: TGCAGCGTGCAAGTGGGGGAGCTGTTTTTT; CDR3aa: CSVQVGELFF
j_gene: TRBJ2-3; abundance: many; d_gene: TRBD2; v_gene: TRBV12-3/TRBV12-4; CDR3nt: TGTGCCAGCAGTTCCCTTTCTAGCGGGAACACAGATACGCAGTATTTT; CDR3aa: CASSSLSSGNTDTQYF
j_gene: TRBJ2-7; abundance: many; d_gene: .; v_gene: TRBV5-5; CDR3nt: TGTGCCAGCAGCCGACCCGGGCCCGGAACCTACGAGCAGTACTTC; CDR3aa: CASSRPGPGTYEQYF
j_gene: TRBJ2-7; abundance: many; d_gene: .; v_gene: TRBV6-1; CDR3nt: TGTGCCAGCAGTGAAGTGAGCGATAATTACTACGAGCAGTACTTC; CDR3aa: CASSEVSDNYYEQYF
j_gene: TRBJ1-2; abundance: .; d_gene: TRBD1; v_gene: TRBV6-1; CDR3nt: TGTGCCAGCACGGGTGGGACAGGGTTAGGCTACACCTTC; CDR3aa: CASTGGTGLGYTF
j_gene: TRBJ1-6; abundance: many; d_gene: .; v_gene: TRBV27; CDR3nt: TGTGCCAGCAGTTTAACGGCTGATAATTCACCCCTCCACTTT; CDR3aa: CASSLTADNSPLHF
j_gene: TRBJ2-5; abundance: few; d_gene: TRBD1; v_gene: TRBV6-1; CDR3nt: TGTGCCAGCAGCCTTGGGGACAGGGGTCGTGGGCAAGAGACCCAGTACTTC; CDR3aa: CASSLGDRGRGQETQYF